Following are 15 T cell receptor beta chains from one sample sequenced in a study of T cells in Graves' hyperthyroidism and ophthalmopathy. The investigators amplified TCR beta CDR3 regions from RNA transcripts. HTBI primers were used for first-round RT-PCR of the TCR CDR3. Each CDR3 protein is one row after TCRdb ran MiXCR on the multiplex PCR reads. The table lists about 840,000 distinct CDR3 sequences, more than 30% of them singletons, with 8% to 9% in the top ten. Sequencing was performed on blood. The origin of the receptors is a man aged 18 to 30 with Graves' hyperthyroidism.

This clonotype occurred many times. The chain uses TRBV7-2 and TRBJ1-6; D is undetermined. This CDR3 spans 16 amino acids. Germline lookup yields CDR1 SGHTA and CDR2 FQGNSA. Trimming pared 0 bases from V and 7 bases from J, leaving 13 bases between. CDR3 DNA sequence: TGTGCCAGCAGCTTAGCGCAGGCAGGTCCCAATTCACCCCTCCACTTT. Protein sequence: CASSLAQAGPNSPLHF.

The genes are TRBV15 and TRBJ1-1; 8 bases agree with TRBD1. V was clipped by 8 bases and J by 3 bases; unmatched bases: 5. The CDR3 contains 13 residues. The germline CDR1 and CDR2 sequences are LNHNV and YYDKDF (reference sequence). CDR3 sequence (DNA): TGTGCCACCCGGACAGGGAGCGACACTGAAGCTTTCTTT. This gives the protein CATRTGSDTEAFF.

The gene calls are TRBV15 and TRBJ2-3; TRBD1 agrees at 9 bases. This CDR3 contains 15 residues. J was trimmed by 11 bases and V by 5 bases; bases with no gene match: 14. Per the germline V gene, CDR1 is LNHNV and CDR2 is YYDKDF (reference sequence). CDR3 DNA: TGTGCCACCAGCCCCGGGACAGGGTCTGGAGTTGAGCAGTATTTT. This encodes CATSPGTGSGVEQYF. Variable domain in full (rest from reference TRBV15 and TRBJ2-3): DAMVIQNPRYQVTQFGKPVTLSCSQTLNHNVMYWYQQKSSQAPKLLFHYYDKDFNNEADTPDNFQSRRPNTSFCFLDIRSPGLGDTAMYLCATSPGTGSGVEQYFGPGTRLTVL.

This chain joins TRBV6-1 and TRBJ2-2; D not resolved. Per germline, CDR1 MNHNS and CDR2 SASEGT. The germline V and J ends were trimmed by 6 bases and 3 bases, with 11 bases remaining between them. CDR3 length equals 14 residues. Written as DNA, the CDR3 is TGTGCCAGCAGGGATACAGAATACACCGGGGAGCTGTTTTTT. Its translation: CASRDTEYTGELFF.

The chain has TRBV7-2 and TRBJ2-5; D perhaps matches TRBD1 (6 bases). Germline V gene sequence: CDR1 SGHTA, CDR2 FQGNSA. CDR3 size: 13 residues. Trimming left V 3 bases short and J 6 bases short, with 11 bases between. The CDR3 sequence: CASSFRTAQTQYF. CDR3 in DNA: TGTGCCAGCAGCTTCCGGACAGCCCAGACCCAGTACTTC.

In this sample, this clonotype turned up many times. V is TRBV7-2 and J is TRBJ1-1; no reliable D call. V dropped 2 bases and J dropped 1 base, with 11 bases sitting between them. This CDR3 has 15 amino acids. The V gene's germline CDR1 is SGHTA and CDR2 FQGNSA. The CDR3 spells CASSLISSPNTEAFF. The CDR3 DNA reads TGTGCCAGCAGCTTAATCTCCAGCCCGAACACTGAAGCTTTCTTT.

This clonotype turned up a few times. V usage is TRBV2 and J usage is TRBJ2-2; tentative D call: TRBD1 (6 bases). The germline V gene encodes CDR1 SNHLY and CDR2 FYNNEI. This CDR3 comprises 14 residues. V lost 6 bases, J lost 4 bases, and 12 bases lay in between. The CDR3 spells CASRGQGPTGELFF. For the CDR3, the DNA is TGTGCCAGCAGGGGTCAGGGGCCCACCGGGGAGCTGTTTTTT.

The chain links TRBV7-3 to TRBJ2-2; possible D gene TRBD2, 5 bases. The CDR3 is 12 residues long. Germline assignment: CDR1 SGHTA and CDR2 FQGTGA. CDR3 DNA: TGTGCTAGCGCTGCGAACACCGGGGAGCTGTTTTTT. Translated: CASAANTGELFF.

CDR3 sequence: CASGRSGLTYEQYF. In DNA, the CDR3 is TGTGCCAGCGGCCGCAGCGGATTAACCTACGAGCAGTACTTC. V and J are TRBV25-1 and TRBJ2-7; a possible D gene is TRBD2 (5 bases). This CDR3 spans 14 amino acids. Between the trimmed V and J ends, which lost 8 bases and 2 bases, there was a span of 16 bases. CDR1 is MGHDK, CDR2 SYGVNS, per germline.

The chain is built from TRBV10-3 and TRBJ2-6; D ambiguous. V was clipped by 4 bases and J by 0 bases, with 13 bases between them. The V gene's germline CDR1 is ENHRY and CDR2 SYGVKD. The length of the CDR3 is 17 residues. The CDR3 region is CAISVGQLTSGANVLTF. The CDR3, as DNA: TGTGCCATCAGTGTGGGTCAGTTGACCTCTGGGGCCAACGTCCTGACTTTC.

This clonotype was seen many times. The chain has TRBV19 and TRBJ1-6; TRBD1 might be the D (6 bases). This CDR3 region has 13 residues. Trimming removed 2 bases at V and 10 bases at J, with 9 bases between. Germline V gene data show CDR1 as LNHDA and CDR2 as SQIVND (reference sequence). The CDR3 coding sequence is TGTGCCAGTAGTATAACAGGGAAGTCACCCCTCCACTTT. The encoded protein is CASSITGKSPLHF. The whole variable domain, remainder taken from reference TRBV19 and TRBJ1-6, is DGGITQSPKYLFRKEGQNVTLSCEQNLNHDAMYWYRQDPGQGLRLIYYSQIVNDFQKGDIAEGYSVSREKKESFPLTVTSAQKNPTAFYLCASSITGKSPLHFGNGTRLTVT.

Ten or more counts support this clonotype. V gene TRBV20-1 combines with J gene TRBJ1-1; no firm D call. Germline V CDR1 and CDR2: DFQATT, SNEGSKA (reference sequence). The CDR3 covers 13 residues. Trimming stripped 2 bases from V and 0 bases from J, with 7 bases between. The CDR3 sequence: CSARTSLNTEAFF. CDR3 sequence (DNA): TGCAGTGCTAGAACCAGCTTGAACACTGAAGCTTTCTTT.

This clonotype was counted many times. The V and J genes are TRBV19 and TRBJ1-6; D perhaps matches TRBD1 (5 bases). The CDR3 spans 14 residues. V lost 4 bases, J lost 8 bases, and 12 bases lay in between. Germline values: CDR1 LNHDA, CDR2 SQIVND (reference sequence). The CDR3 loop is CASSRDGRDSPLHF. In DNA form, the CDR3 reads TGTGCCAGTAGTAGGGACGGGAGGGATTCACCCCTCCACTTT.

J is TRBJ1-5 and V is TRBV10-3; 10 bases are a match to TRBD1. The germline CDR1 and CDR2 sequences are ENHRY and SYGVKD. After removal of 10 bases from V and 6 bases from J, the junction contained 6 bases not matched to a gene. CDR3 length equals 13 residues. The CDR3 DNA sequence: TGTGCCACCGGGACAGGGGTTCCTCAGCCCCAGCATTTT. It yields the protein CATGTGVPQPQHF.

Ten or more counts support this clonotype. The chain joins TRBV29-1 to TRBJ1-2, with 7 bases lining up with TRBD1. The germline gives CDR1 SQVTM, CDR2 ANQGSEA. This CDR3 has 13 residues. J gave up 6 bases and V 3 bases, and 7 bases lay outside the gene matches. CDR3 sequence (DNA): TGCAGCGTTGAGGGCCAGGGGGTCGATGGCTACACCTTC. Its translation: CSVEGQGVDGYTF.